Detailed here is one TCR beta chain. Looked up from germline, CDR1 is SGDLS and CDR2 is YYNGEE. V lost 4 bases and J lost 4; bases outside the gene matches: 3. The CDR3 runs 14 residues. These data belong to a study of blood T cell repertoires in COVID-19. Under the authors' procedure: Nucleated cell counts were estimated from reference gene primer amplification. Produced via immunoSEQ multiplex PCR; TCRdb's table is partial and in-frame only. From that table come the V and J calls and clone size; the DNA was used to work out D and trimming. The sample has 50,000 to 70,000 clones, more than 60% seen once.

The specimen was peripheral blood. The chain combines TRBV9 with TRBJ1-5; 9 bases line up with TRBD1. The receptor comes from a human donor in a cohort sampled during active COVID-19. The CDR3 loop is CASSKDRGNQPQHF. The CDR3 DNA reads TGTGCCAGCAGCAAGGACAGGGGTAATCAGCCCCAGCATTTT.